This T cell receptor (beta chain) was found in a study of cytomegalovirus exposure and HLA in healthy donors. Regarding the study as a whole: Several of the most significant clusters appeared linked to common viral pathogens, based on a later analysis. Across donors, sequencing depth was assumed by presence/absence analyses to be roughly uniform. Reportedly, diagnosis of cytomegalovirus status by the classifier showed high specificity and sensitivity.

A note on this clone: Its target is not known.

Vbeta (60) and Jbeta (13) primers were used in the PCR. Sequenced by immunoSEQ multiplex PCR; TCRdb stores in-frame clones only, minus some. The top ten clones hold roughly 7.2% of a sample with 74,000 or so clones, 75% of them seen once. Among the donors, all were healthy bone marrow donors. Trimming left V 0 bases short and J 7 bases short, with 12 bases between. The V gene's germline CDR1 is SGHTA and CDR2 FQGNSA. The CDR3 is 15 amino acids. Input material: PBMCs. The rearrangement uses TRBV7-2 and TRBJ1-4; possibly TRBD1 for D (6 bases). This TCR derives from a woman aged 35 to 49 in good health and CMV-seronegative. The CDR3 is CASSLATGLGEKLFF. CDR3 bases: TGTGCCAGCAGCTTAGCAACAGGGTTGGGTGAAAAACTGTTTTTT.